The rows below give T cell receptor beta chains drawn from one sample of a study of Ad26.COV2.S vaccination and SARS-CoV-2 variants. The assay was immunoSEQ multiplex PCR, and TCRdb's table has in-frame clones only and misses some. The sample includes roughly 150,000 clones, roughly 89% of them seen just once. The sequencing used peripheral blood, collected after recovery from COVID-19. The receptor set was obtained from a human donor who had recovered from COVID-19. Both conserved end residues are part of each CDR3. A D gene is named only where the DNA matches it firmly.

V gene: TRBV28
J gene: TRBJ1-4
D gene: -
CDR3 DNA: TGTGCCAGCAGTTTAGCCGTAGGGGGATCCCATGAAAAACTGTTTTTT
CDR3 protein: CASSLAVGGSHEKLFF

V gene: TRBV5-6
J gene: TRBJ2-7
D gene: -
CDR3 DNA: TGTGCCAGCAGAGAGGAGGGGGCCTACGAGCAGTACTTC
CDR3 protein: CASREEGAYEQYF

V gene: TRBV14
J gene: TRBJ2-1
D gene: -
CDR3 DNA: TGTGCCAGCAGCCTCCATACTAGCTCCTACAATGAGCAGTTCTTC
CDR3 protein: CASSLHTSSYNEQFF

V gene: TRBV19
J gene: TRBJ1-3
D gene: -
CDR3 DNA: TGTGCCAGTAGTGGGGTATTCGGGACATCCCCAGGAAACACCATATATTTT
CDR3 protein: CASSGVFGTSPGNTIYF

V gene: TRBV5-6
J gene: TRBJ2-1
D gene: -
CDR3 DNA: TGTGCCAGCAGCTCTAACAATGAGCAGTTCTTC
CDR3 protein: CASSSNNEQFF

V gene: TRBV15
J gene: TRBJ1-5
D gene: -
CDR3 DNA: TGTGCCACCAGCAGAGATCGGGGAAGCTGGGGGAATCAGCCCCAGCATTTT
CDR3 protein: CATSRDRGSWGNQPQHF

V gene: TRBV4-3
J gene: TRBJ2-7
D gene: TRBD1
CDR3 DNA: TGCGCCAGCAGCCAAGATTGGACAGGGGACTACGAGCAGTACTTC
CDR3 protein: CASSQDWTGDYEQYF

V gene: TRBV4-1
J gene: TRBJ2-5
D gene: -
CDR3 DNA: TGCGCCAGCAGCCAATGGAGGGGGGAGACCCAGTACTTC
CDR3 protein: CASSQWRGETQYF

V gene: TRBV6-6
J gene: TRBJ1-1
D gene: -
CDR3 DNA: TGTGCCAGCAGTTACCCTAAGATTTCGGACACTGAAGCTTTCTTT
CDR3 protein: CASSYPKISDTEAFF

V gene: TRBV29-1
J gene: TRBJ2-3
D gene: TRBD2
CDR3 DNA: TGCAGCGTTGAAAAGCGGGGGGGCCGAGATACGCAGTATTTT
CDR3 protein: CSVEKRGGRDTQYF

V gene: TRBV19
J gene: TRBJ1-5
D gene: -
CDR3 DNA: TGTGCCAGTAGTATAACTGGGGGCGATGGCAATCAGCCCCAGCATTTT
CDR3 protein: CASSITGGDGNQPQHF

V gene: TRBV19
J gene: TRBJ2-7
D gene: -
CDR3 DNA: TGTGCCAGTAGTCCGACAGCCCCTACCTACGAGCAGTACTTC
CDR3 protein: CASSPTAPTYEQYF

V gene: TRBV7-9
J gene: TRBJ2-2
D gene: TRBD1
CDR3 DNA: TGTGCCAGCAGCCCCCGACGGACAGGGTTTGACGGGGAGCTGTTTTTT
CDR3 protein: CASSPRRTGFDGELFF

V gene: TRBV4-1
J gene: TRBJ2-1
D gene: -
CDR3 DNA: TGCGCCAGCAGCCAAGATCCCGCGGCGGGTTCGCACAATGAGCAGTTCTTC
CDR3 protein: CASSQDPAAGSHNEQFF

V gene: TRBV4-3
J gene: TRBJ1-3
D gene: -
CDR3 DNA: TGCGCCAGCAGCCAAGAGGGCAGGGGAAACACCATATATTTT
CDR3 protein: CASSQEGRGNTIYF

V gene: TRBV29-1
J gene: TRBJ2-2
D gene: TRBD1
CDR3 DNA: TGCAGCGGCGGGACAGGGAGGGCCGGGGAGCTGTTTTTT
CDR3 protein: CSGGTGRAGELFF

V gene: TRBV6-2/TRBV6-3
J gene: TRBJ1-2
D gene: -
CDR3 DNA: TGTGCCAGCAGTTACTCTGCATACCGGGAGTCTGGCTACACCTTC
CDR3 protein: CASSYSAYRESGYTF